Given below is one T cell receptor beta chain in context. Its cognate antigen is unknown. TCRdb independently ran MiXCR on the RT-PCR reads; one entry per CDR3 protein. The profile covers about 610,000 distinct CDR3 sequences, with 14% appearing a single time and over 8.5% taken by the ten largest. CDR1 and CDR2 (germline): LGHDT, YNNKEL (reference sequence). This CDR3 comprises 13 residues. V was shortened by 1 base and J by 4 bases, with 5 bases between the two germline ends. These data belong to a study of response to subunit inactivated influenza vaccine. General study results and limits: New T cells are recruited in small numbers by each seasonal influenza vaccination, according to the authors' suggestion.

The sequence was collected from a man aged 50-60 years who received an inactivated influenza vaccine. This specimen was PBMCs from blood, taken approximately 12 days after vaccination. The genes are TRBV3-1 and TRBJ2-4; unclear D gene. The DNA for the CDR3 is TGTGCCAGCAGCCAAGGCCGAAAAAACATTCAGTACTTC. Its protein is CASSQGRKNIQYF.